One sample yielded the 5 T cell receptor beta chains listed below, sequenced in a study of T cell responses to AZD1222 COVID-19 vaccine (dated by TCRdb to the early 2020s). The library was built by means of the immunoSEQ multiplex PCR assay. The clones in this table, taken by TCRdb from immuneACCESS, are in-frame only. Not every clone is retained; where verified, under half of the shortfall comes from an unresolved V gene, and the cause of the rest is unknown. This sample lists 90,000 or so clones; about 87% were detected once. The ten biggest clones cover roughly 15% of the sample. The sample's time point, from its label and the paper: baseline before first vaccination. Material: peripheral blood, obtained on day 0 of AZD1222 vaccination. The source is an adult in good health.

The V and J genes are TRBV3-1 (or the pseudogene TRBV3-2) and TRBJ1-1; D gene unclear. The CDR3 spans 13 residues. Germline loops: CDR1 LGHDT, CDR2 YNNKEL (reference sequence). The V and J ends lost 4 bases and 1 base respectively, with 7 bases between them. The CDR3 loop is CASSPSENTEAFF. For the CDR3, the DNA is TGTGCCAGCAGCCCTTCGGAGAACACTGAAGCTTTCTTT.

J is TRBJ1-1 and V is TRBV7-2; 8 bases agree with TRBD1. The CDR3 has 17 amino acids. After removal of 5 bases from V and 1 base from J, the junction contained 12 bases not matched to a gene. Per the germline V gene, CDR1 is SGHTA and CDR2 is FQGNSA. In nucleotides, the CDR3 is TGTGCCAGCAGCCATTCACAGGGGGATTGGGCGAACACTGAAGCTTTCTTT. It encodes CASSHSQGDWANTEAFF.

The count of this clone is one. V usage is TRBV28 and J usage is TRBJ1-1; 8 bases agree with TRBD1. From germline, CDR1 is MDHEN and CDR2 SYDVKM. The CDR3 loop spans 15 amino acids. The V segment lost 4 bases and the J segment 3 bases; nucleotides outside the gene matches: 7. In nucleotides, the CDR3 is TGTGCCAGCAGTTCAACCAGGGGGCATCACACTGAAGCTTTCTTT. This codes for CASSSTRGHHTEAFF. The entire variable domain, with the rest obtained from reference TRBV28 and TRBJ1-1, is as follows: DVKVTQSSRYLVKRTGEKVFLECVQDMDHENMFWYRQDPGLGLRLIYFSYDVKMKEKGDIPEGYSVSREKKERFSLILESASTNQTSMYLCASSSTRGHHTEAFFGQGTRLTVV.

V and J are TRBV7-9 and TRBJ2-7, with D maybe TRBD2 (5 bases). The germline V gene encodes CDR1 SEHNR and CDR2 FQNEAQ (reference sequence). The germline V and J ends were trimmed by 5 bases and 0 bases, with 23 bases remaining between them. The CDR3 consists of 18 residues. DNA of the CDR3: TGTGCCAGCAGCGTCACGGGTCTGGCGGGCAGGAGCTCCTACGAGCAGTACTTC. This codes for CASSVTGLAGRSSYEQYF.

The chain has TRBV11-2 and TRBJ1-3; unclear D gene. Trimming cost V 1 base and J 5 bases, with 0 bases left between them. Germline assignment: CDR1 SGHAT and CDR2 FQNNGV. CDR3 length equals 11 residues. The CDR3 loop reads CASSLGNTIYF. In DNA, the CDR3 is TGTGCCAGCAGCTTAGGAAACACCATATATTTT. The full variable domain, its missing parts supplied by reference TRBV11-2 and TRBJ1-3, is EAGVAQSPRYKIIEKRQSVAFWCNPISGHATLYWYQQILGQGPKLLIQFQNNGVVDDSQLPKDRFSAERLKGVDSTLKIQPAKLEDSAVYLCASSLGNTIYFGEGSWLTVV.